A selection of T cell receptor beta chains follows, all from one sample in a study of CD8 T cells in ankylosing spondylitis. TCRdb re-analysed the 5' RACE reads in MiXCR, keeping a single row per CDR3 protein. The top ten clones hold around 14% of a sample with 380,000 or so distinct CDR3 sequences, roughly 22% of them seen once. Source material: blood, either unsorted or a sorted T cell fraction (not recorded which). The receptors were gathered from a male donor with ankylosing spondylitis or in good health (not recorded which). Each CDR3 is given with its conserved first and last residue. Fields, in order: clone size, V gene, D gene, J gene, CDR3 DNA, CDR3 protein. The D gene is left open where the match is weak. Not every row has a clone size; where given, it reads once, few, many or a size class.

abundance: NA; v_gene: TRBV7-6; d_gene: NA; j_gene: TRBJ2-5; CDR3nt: TGTGCCAGCAGCTCTAGACAGGACCCAGAAGAGACCCAGTACTTC; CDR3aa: CASSSRQDPEETQYF
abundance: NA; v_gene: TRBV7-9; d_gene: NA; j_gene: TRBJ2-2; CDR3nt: TGTGCCAGCAGCTACAACGACAGATATACCGGGGAGCTGTTTTTT; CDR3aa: CASSYNDRYTGELFF
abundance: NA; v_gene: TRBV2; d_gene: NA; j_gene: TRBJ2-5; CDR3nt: TGTGCCAGCCTAGGGGTCAGGGAGACCCAGTACTTC; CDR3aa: CASLGVRETQYF
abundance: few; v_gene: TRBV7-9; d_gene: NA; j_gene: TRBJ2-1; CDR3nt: TGTGCCAGCAGCTTAGCGCCCTACAATGAGCAGTTCTTC; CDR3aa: CASSLAPYNEQFF
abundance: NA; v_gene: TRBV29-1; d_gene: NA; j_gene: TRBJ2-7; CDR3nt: TGCAGCGTTTCCCAGGGTCGCGGCTACGAGCAGTACTTC; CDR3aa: CSVSQGRGYEQYF
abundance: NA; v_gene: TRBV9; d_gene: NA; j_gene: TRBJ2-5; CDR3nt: TGTGCCAGCAGCCTGGGGTTTGGCCAAGAGACCCAGTACTTC; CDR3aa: CASSLGFGQETQYF
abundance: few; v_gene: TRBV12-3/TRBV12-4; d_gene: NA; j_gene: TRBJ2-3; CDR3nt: TGTGCCAGCAGTTTAGGTCCTCTAGTGGGTGCAGATACGCAGTATTTT; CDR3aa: CASSLGPLVGADTQYF
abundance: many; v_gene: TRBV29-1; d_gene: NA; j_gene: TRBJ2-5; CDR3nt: TGCAGCGTTGTACAGGGAATCGGCGAGACCCAGTACTTC; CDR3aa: CSVVQGIGETQYF
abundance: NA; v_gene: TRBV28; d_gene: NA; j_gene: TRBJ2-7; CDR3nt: TGTGCCAGCAGGGACAAATCATACTACGAGCAGTACTTC; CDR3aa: CASRDKSYYEQYF
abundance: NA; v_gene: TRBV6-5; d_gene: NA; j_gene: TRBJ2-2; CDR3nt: TGTGCCAGCAGTTACCCTGTAGGGACCGGGGAGCTGTTTTTT; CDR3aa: CASSYPVGTGELFF
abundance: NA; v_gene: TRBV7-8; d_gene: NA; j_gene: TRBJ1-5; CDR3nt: TGTGCCAGCAGCGCTACAGGGCGCAATCAGCCCCAGCATTTT; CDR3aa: CASSATGRNQPQHF
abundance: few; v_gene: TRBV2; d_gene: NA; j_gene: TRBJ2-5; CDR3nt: TGTGCCAGCAGGGCATGGGGACTTCTGGAGACCCAGTACTTC; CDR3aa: CASRAWGLLETQYF
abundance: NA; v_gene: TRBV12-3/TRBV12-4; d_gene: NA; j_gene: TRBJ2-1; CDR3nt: TGTGCCATCAGTTTAGGTGGCGGGGCCCGCGGACCCTACAATGAGCAGTTCTTC; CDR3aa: CAISLGGGARGPYNEQFF
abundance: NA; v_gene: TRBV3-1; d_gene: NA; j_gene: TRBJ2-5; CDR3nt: TGTGCCAGCAGCCAAGGGGTTCAGGCCCCGGAGACCCAGTACTTC; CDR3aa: CASSQGVQAPETQYF
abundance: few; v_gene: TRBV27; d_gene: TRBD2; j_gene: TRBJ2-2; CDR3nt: TGTGCCAGCACCCTCCTAGCGGGGGGAAGCACCGGGGAGCTGTTTTTT; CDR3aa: CASTLLAGGSTGELFF
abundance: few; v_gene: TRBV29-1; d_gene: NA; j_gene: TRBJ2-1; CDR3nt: TGCAGCGCCCCGCACAGGGTGAGGGATGAGCAGTTCTTC; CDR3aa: CSAPHRVRDEQFF
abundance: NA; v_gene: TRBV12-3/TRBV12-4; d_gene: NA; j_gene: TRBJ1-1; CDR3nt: TGTGCCAGCAGTTTCGGGACACCGAACACTGAAGCTTTCTTT; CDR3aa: CASSFGTPNTEAFF
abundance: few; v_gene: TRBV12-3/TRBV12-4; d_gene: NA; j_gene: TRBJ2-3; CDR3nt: TGTGCCAGCGTAATGGGGGGCTGGTCAGATACGCAGTATTTT; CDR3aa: CASVMGGWSDTQYF
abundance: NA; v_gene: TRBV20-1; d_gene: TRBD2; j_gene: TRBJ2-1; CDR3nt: TGCAGTGCTAATCCGACTAGCGGGGCTACCTACAATGAGCAGTTCTTC; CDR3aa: CSANPTSGATYNEQFF
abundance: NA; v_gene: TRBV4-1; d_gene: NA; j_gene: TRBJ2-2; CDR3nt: TGCGCCAGCAGCCAAGATCGAATAGTTACCGGGGAGCTGTTTTTT; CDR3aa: CASSQDRIVTGELFF
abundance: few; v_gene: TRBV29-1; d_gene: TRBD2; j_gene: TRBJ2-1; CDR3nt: TGCAGCGTTAACACCGGGACTAGCTACAATGAGCAGTTCTTC; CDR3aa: CSVNTGTSYNEQFF
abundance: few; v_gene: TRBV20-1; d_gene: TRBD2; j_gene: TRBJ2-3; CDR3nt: TGCAGTGCTAGGTTCCTAGCGGGGGGGTTTGTGGCGCAGTATTTT; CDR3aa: CSARFLAGGFVAQYF
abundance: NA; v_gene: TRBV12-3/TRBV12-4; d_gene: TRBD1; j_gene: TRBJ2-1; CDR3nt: TGTGCCAGCTATCAGGGGGCTAGCGCTTGGAATGAGCAGTTCTTC; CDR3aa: CASYQGASAWNEQFF
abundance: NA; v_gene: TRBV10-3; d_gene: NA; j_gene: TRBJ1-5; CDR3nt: TGTGCCATCAGAGATAGCAATCAGCCCCAGCATTTT; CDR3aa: CAIRDSNQPQHF
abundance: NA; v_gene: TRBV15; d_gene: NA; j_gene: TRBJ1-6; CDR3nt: TGTGCCACCAGCAGAGAGAGAGGGGGGAGTTCACCCCTCCACTTT; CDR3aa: CATSRERGGSSPLHF
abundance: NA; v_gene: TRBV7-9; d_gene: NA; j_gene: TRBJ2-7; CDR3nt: TGTGCCAGCAGCTTAGCGGGCGGAGGGAGGAACGAGCAGTACTTC; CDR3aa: CASSLAGGGRNEQYF
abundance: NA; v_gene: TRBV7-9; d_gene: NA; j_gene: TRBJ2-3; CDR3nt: TGTGCCAGCAGCTCCCGGGACTCAAGCACAGATACGCAGTATTTT; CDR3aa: CASSSRDSSTDTQYF
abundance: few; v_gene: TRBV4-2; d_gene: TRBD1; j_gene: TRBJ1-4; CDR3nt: TGTGCCAGCAGCCAAGGGGACAGTGAAAAACTGTTTTTT; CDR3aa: CASSQGDSEKLFF
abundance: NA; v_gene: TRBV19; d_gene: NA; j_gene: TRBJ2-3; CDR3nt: TGTGCCAGTAACAATGGCGCAGATACGCAGTATTTT; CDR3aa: CASNNGADTQYF
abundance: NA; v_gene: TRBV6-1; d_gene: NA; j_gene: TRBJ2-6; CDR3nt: TGTGCCAGCAGCCTTACGGTCTCTGGGGCCAACGTCCTGACTTTC; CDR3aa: CASSLTVSGANVLTF
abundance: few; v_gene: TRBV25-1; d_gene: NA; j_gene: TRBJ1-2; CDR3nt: TGTGCCAGCAGTGAAGGGGGCGATTTAGGCTACACCTTC; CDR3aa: CASSEGGDLGYTF
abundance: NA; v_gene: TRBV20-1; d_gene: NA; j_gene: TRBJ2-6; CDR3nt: TGCAGTGCTAGACCCGGGGCGCGCGCGAAAGAAGGTGACTCTGGGGCCAACGTCCTGACTTTC; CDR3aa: CSARPGARAKEGDSGANVLTF
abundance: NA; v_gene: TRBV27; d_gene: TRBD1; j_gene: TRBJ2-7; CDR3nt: TGTGCCAGCAGTTTATTTGGGACAGGGGGCAACGAGCAGTACTTC; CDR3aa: CASSLFGTGGNEQYF
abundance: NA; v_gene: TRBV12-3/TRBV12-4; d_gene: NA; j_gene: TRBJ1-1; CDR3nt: TGTGCCAGCAGTTCGGCAGGTACCGACACTGAAGCTTTCTTT; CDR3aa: CASSSAGTDTEAFF
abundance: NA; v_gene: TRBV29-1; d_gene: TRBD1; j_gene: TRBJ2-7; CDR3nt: TGCAGCGTTGAGAGCGACAGGGCCGAGCAGTACTTC; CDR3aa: CSVESDRAEQYF
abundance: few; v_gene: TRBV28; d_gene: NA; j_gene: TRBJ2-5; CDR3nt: TGTGCCAGCAGTTTATTACAAGGGGTGGAGACCCAGTACTTC; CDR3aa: CASSLLQGVETQYF
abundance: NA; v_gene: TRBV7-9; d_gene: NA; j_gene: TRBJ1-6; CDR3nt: TGTGCCAGCAGCCCGGACCCGGGTAACTCCTATAATTCACCCCTCCACTTT; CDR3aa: CASSPDPGNSYNSPLHF
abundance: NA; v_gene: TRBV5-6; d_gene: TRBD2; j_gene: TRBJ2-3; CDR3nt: TGTGCCAGCAGCTTGGGCGGGGGGGCAGCAGATACGCAGTATTTT; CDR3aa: CASSLGGGAADTQYF
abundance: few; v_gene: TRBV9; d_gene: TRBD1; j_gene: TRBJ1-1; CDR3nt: TGTGCCAGCAGTCTAACCGGGACAGCGAACACTGAAGCTTTCTTT; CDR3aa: CASSLTGTANTEAFF
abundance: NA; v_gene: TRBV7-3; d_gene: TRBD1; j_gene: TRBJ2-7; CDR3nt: TGTGCCAGCGAACTTAATCCGGACAGGGGTCTGGACGAGCAGTACTTC; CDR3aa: CASELNPDRGLDEQYF
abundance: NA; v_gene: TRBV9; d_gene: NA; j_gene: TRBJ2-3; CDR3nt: TGTGCCAGCAGCGTCTACACAGATACGCAGTATTTT; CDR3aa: CASSVYTDTQYF
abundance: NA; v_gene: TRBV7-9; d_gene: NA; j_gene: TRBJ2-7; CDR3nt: TGTGCCAGCAGCTTAGAGTCCGACAGCTCCTACGAGCAGTACTTC; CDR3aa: CASSLESDSSYEQYF
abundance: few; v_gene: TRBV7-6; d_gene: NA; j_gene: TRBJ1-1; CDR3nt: TGTGCCAGCGGGAAAGGCAATGAAGCTTTCTTT; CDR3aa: CASGKGNEAFF
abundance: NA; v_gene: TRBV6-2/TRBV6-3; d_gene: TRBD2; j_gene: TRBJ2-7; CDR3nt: TGTGCCAGCAGTCCGTCGAGAGGACTAGCGGTTTACGAGCAGTACTTC; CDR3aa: CASSPSRGLAVYEQYF
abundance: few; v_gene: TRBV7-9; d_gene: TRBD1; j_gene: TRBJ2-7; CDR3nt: TGTGCCAGCAGCTCAAGGACAGGTGAGACGATCGAGCAGTACTTC; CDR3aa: CASSSRTGETIEQYF
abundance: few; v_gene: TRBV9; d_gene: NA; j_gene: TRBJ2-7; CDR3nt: TGTGCCAGCAGCGTAGGTGCTGCTACCTACGAGCAGTACTTC; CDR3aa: CASSVGAATYEQYF
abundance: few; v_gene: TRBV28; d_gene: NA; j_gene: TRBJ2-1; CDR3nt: TGTGCCAGCAGTTCCCTTCAGTCACCCCGCGATGAGCAGTTCTTC; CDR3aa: CASSSLQSPRDEQFF
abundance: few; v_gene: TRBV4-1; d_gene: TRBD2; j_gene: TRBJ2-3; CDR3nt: TGCGCCAGCAGGGAACAGACTAGCGCAACAGATACGCAGTATTTT; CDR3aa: CASREQTSATDTQYF